The table lists the clone carrying this TCR beta chain with a few counts. Its matching antigen is unknown. This sample stems from a study of beta chain features in type 1 diabetes. Across the study: Cell yields, gender and age were comparable in patients and healthy donors.

Germline CDR1 reads SGDLS; CDR2 reads YYNGEE. The ends were cut back, 2 bases at V and 2 bases at J, with 9 bases in the middle. The CDR3 is made up of 14 amino acids. Regarding the study as a whole: Cells that show high TCR expression could be over-represented by cDNA sequencing. Junctions at VDJ sites from type 1 diabetes patients had fewer insertions and more deletions.

Expressed TCRB transcripts were sequenced after all isolated RNA was converted to cDNA. Sequencing was performed with immunoSEQ multiplex PCR; in TCRdb, only in-frame clones are kept and a portion is missing. The top ten clones hold 0.55% to 0.85% of a sample with 140,000 or so clones, about 9.2% of them seen once. The sequence was collected from a man younger than 30 in good health. The sequenced material came from central memory CD4+ T cells from blood. The chain carries TRBV9 and TRBJ2-3, with a possible D match to TRBD2 (5 bases). As DNA, the CDR3 is TGTGCCAGCAGCGTTCGGGGATCCACAGATACGCAGTATTTT. Translation gives CASSVRGSTDTQYF.